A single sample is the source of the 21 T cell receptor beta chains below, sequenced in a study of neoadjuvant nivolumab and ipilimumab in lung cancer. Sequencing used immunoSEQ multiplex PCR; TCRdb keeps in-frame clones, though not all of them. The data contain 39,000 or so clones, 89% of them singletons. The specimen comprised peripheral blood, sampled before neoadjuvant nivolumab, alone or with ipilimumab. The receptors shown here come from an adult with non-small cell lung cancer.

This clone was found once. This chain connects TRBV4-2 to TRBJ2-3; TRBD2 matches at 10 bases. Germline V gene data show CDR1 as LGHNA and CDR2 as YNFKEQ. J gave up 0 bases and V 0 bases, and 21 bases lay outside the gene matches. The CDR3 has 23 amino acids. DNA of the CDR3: TGTGCCAGCAGCCAAGATCAAGGATGGACTAGCGGCCTATTAAATTATAGCACAGATACGCAGTATTTT. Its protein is CASSQDQGWTSGLLNYSTDTQYF.

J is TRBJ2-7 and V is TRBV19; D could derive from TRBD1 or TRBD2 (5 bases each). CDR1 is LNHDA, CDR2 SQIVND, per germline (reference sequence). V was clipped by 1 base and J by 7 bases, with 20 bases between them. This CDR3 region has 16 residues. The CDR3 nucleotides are TGTGCCAGTAGTATAGCAACCGGGACCGGTCTCGGAGAGCAGTACTTC. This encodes CASSIATGTGLGEQYF.

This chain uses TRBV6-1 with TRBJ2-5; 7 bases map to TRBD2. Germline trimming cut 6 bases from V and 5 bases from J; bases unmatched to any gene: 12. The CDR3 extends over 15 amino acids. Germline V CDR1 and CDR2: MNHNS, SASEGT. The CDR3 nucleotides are TGTGCCAGCAGAGTAACGGGAGGAAACGGGGAGACCCAGTACTTC. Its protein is CASRVTGGNGETQYF.

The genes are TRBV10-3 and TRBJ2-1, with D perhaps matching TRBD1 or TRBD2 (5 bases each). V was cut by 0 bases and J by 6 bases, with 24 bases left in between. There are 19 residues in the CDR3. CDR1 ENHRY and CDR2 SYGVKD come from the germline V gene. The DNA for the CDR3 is TGTGCCATCAGTGAGTCTGAAGAGGGGATAAGCGGTCTGGCCAATGAGCAGTTCTTC. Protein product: CAISESEEGISGLANEQFF.

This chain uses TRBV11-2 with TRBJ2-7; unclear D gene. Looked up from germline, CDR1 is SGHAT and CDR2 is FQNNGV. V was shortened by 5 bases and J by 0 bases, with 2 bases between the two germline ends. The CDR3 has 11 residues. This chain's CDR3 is CASSHSYEQYF. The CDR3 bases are TGTGCCAGCAGCCACTCCTACGAGCAGTACTTC. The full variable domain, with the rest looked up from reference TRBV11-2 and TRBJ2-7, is EAGVAQSPRYKIIEKRQSVAFWCNPISGHATLYWYQQILGQGPKLLIQFQNNGVVDDSQLPKDRFSAERLKGVDSTLKIQPAKLEDSAVYLCASSHSYEQYFGPGTRLTVT.

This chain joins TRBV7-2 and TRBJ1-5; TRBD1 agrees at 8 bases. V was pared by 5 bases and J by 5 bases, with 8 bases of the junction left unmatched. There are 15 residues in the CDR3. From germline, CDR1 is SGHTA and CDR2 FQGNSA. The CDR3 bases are TGTGCCAGCAGCCAAGGACAGGGCCCCCATCAGCCCCAGCATTTT. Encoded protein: CASSQGQGPHQPQHF.

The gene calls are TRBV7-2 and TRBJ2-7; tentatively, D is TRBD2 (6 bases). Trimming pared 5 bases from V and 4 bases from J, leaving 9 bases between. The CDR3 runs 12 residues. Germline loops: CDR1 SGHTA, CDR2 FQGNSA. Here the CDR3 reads CASSPEGYEQYF. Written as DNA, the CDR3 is TGTGCCAGCAGCCCGGAGGGGTACGAGCAGTACTTC.

The CDR3 DNA reads TGTGCCAGCAGTTCACAGGGATCAAGTTACGAGCAGTACTTC. This sequence encodes CASSSQGSSYEQYF. The chain uses TRBV2 and TRBJ2-7; D might be TRBD1 (6 bases). Per germline, CDR1 SNHLY and CDR2 FYNNEI. Deletions cut 5 bases from V and 4 bases from J, with 15 bases between. This CDR3 spans 14 amino acids.

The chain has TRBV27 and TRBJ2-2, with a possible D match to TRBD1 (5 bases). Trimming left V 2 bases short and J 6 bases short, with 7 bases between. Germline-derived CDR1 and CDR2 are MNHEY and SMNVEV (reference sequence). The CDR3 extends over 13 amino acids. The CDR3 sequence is CASSLGAAGELFF. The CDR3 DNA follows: TGTGCCAGCAGTTTAGGGGCCGCCGGGGAGCTGTTTTTT.

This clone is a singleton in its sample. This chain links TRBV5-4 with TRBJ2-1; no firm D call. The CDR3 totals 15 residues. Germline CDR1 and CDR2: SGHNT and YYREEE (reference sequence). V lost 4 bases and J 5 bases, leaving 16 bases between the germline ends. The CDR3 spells CASSTPETFDNEQFF. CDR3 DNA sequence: TGTGCCAGCAGCACCCCGGAGACTTTCGACAATGAGCAGTTCTTC.

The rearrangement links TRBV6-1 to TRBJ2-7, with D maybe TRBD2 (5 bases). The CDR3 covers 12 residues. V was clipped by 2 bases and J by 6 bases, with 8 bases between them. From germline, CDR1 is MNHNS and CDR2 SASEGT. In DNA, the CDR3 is TGTGCCAGCAGTGAAATGGAGGCCGAGCAGTACTTC. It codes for CASSEMEAEQYF.

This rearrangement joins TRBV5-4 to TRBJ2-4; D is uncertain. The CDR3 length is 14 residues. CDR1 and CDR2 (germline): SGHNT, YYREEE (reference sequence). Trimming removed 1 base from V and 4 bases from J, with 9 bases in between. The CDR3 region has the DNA TGTGCCAGCAGCTTGTATGGCAGTAAAAACATTCAGTACTTC. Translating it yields CASSLYGSKNIQYF.

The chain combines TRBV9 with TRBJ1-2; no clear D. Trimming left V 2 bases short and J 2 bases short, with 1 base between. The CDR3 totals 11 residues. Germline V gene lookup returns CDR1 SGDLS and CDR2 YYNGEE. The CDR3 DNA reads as TGTGCCAGCAGCGTCAACTATGGCTACACCTTC. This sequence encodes CASSVNYGYTF. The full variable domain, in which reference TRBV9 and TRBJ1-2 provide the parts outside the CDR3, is DSGVTQTPKHLITATGQRVTLRCSPRSGDLSVYWYQQSLDQGLQFLIQYYNGEERAKGNILERFSAQQFPDLHSELNLSSLELGDSALYFCASSVNYGYTFGSGTRLTVV.

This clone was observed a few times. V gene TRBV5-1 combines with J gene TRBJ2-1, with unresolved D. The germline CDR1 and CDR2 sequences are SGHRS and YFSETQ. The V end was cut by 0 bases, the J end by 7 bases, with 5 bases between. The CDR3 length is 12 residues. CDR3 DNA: TGCGCCAGCAGCTTGGCTCAAAATGAGCAGTTCTTC. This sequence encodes CASSLAQNEQFF.

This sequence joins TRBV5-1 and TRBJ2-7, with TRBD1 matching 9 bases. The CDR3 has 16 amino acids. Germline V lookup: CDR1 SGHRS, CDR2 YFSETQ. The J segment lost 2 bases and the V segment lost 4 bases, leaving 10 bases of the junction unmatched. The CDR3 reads CASSRPGQGSAYEQYF. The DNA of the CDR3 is TGCGCCAGCAGCAGGCCGGGACAGGGTTCCGCCTACGAGCAGTACTTC.

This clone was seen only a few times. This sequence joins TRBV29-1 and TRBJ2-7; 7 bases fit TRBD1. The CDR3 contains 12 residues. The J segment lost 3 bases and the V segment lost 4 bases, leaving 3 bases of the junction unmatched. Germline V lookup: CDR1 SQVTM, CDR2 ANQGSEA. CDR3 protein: CSVGDRDYEQYF. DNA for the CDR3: TGCAGCGTTGGGGACAGAGACTACGAGCAGTACTTC.

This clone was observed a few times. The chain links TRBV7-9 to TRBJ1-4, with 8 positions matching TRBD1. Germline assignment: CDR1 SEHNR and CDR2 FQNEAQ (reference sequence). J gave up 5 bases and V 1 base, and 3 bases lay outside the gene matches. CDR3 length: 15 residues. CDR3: CASSLGGQANEKLFF. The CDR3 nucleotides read TGTGCCAGCAGCTTAGGGGGACAGGCAAATGAAAAACTGTTTTTT.

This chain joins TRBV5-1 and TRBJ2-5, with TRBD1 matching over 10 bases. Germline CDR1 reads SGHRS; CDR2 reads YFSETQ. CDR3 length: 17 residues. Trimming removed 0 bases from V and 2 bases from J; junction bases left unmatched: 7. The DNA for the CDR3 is TGCGCCAGCAGCTTGGGAGACAGGGGGCGAGGTCAAGAGACCCAGTACTTC. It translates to CASSLGDRGRGQETQYF. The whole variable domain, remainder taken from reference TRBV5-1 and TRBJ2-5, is KAGVTQTPRYLIKTRGQQVTLSCSPISGHRSVSWYQQTPGQGLQFLFEYFSETQRNKGNFPGRFSGRQFSNSRSEMNVSTLELGDSALYLCASSLGDRGRGQETQYFGPGTRLLVL.

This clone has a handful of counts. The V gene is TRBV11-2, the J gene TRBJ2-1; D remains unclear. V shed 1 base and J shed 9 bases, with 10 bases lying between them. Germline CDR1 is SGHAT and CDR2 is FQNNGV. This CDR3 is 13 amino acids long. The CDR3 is CASSLAAYSEQFF. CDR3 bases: TGTGCCAGCAGCTTAGCGGCCTATTCTGAGCAGTTCTTC.

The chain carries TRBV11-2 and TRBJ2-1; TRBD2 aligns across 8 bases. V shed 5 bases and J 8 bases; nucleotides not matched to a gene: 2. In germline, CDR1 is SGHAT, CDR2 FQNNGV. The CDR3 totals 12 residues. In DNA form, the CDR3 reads TGTGCCAGCAGCCTCGGGAGGGATGAGCAGTTCTTC. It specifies CASSLGRDEQFF.

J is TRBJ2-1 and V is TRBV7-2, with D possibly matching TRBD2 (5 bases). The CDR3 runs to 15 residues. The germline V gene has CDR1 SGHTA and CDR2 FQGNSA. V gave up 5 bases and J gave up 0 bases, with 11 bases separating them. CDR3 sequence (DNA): TGTGCCAGCAGCCCCTGGGAGAGCTCCTACAATGAGCAGTTCTTC. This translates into CASSPWESSYNEQFF.